This TCR beta chain was sequenced in a study of T-cell reconstitution after alpha-beta-depleted transplantation in children. V was trimmed by 2 bases and J by 3 bases, leaving 8 bases between them. The CDR3 covers 14 residues. Germline values: CDR1 MDHEN, CDR2 SYDVKM. Overall study results and limits: There were reportedly several hundred expanded graft clones from which alpha-beta T cells came about two months after transplant. Surviving recipient T cells and thymic progenitors produced the high day-60 TCRbeta diversity seen in some patients. One year post-transplant, T-cell counts and diversity were largely derived from T cells produced anew.

TCRbeta library preparation incorporated unique molecular identifiers. TCRdb used MiXCR to reprocess the PCR reads, holding one entry per CDR3 protein. Of around 580,000 distinct CDR3 sequences in the sample, more than 20% were seen once. This clonotype has a count of ten or more. The target antigen is unknown. This clonotype was sampled from a boy under three years old who had a stem cell transplant for acute myeloid leukemia, so the T cells may come from the graft donor. The sample was PBMCs, mostly from graft donor cells, taken 360 days after TCRalphabeta/CD19-depleted stem cell transplant. V and J are TRBV28 and TRBJ1-5; no reliable D call. CDR3 sequence (DNA): TGTGCCAGCAGTTTAGGACTAAACAATCAGCCCCAGCATTTT. Protein product: CASSLGLNNQPQHF. Variable domain in full (rest from reference TRBV28 and TRBJ1-5): DVKVTQSSRYLVKRTGEKVFLECVQDMDHENMFWYRQDPGLGLRLIYFSYDVKMKEKGDIPEGYSVSREKKERFSLILESASTNQTSMYLCASSLGLNNQPQHFGDGTRLSIL.